Shown below are 31 T cell receptor beta chains from a single sample sequenced in a study of cytomegalovirus exposure and HLA in healthy donors. The PCR ran on 60 Vbeta and 13 Jbeta primers. Sequencing used immunoSEQ multiplex PCR; TCRdb keeps in-frame clones, though not all of them. The table records just over 150,000 clones, over 60% of them present only once. The sequenced material came from PBMCs. The receptors stem from a woman between 40 and 55 years old in good health and CMV-seronegative.

The CDR3 DNA is TGTGCCAGCACACCGGGAGGTCGGTGGGGACCCCAGCATTTT. Translated: CASTPGGRWGPQHF. V is TRBV7-8 and J is TRBJ1-5, with D unclear. The CDR3 is 14 residues long. The V gene's germline CDR1 is SGHVS and CDR2 FQNEAQ. V was cut by 7 bases and J by 10 bases, with 20 bases left in between.

The rearrangement links TRBV27 to TRBJ2-1; tentative D call: TRBD2 (5 bases). Trimming left V 2 bases short and J 0 bases short, with 8 bases between. The CDR3 runs 15 residues. Germline loops: CDR1 MNHEY, CDR2 SMNVEV (reference sequence). The CDR3 reads CASSLRAGSYNEQFF. In nucleotides, the CDR3 is TGTGCCAGCAGTTTACGGGCGGGCTCCTACAATGAGCAGTTCTTC.

The chain recombines TRBV19 with TRBJ1-1; D uncertain. Germline V gene data show CDR1 as LNHDA and CDR2 as SQIVND (reference sequence). Trimming left V 5 bases short and J 3 bases short, with 10 bases between. This CDR3 is built from 13 residues. The CDR3 DNA follows: TGTGCCAGTAGTCTGGGCCTCTACACTGAAGCTTTCTTT. Translation gives CASSLGLYTEAFF.

The chain carries TRBV28 and TRBJ2-6; no firm D call. Germline CDR1 reads MDHEN; CDR2 reads SYDVKM. V lost 4 bases and J 0 bases, leaving 10 bases between the germline ends. CDR3 size: 16 residues. The CDR3 protein is CASSSSRSSGANVLTF. The CDR3 bases are TGTGCCAGCAGTTCCAGCCGGAGCTCTGGGGCCAACGTCCTGACTTTC.

This clone showed up just a few times. The V and J genes are TRBV6-1 and TRBJ1-6; the D is unclear. Between the trimmed V and J ends, which lost 2 bases and 6 bases, there was a span of 11 bases. The CDR3 has 15 residues. The germline CDR1 and CDR2 sequences are MNHNS and SASEGT. CDR3 bases: TGTGCCAGCAGTGAATTGGTTGTCAGTAATTCACCCCTCCACTTT. Residues: CASSELVVSNSPLHF.

The chain links TRBV6-1 to TRBJ1-6; 7 bases map to TRBD1. The germline CDR1 and CDR2 sequences are MNHNS and SASEGT. This CDR3 is built from 18 residues. V gave up 2 bases and J gave up 7 bases; unmatched junction bases: 14. CDR3 nucleotide sequence: TGTGCCAGCAGTGAAACGGATAGGGGGCACGGTCCGAATTCACCCCTCCACTTT. Encoded protein: CASSETDRGHGPNSPLHF.

The J gene is TRBJ2-3, the V gene TRBV5-1, with TRBD1 identical over 7 bases. The CDR3 is 13 residues long. In germline, CDR1 is SGHRS, CDR2 YFSETQ. Unmatched junction bases numbered 4, after V lost 9 bases and J lost 0 bases. The CDR3 loop reads CATMGQSTDTQYF. The CDR3 nucleotides read TGCGCCACCATGGGACAGAGCACAGATACGCAGTATTTT.

This clone was observed once. The rearrangement uses TRBV19 and TRBJ1-2, with 10 bases matching TRBD1. CDR1 and CDR2 from the germline V gene are LNHDA and SQIVND (reference sequence). J gave up 5 bases and V 9 bases, and 12 bases lay outside the gene matches. The CDR3 is 15 residues long. In DNA form, the CDR3 reads TGTGCCAGCCAGACAGGGGGCCTCACCTCATATGGCTACACCTTC. The encoded protein is CASQTGGLTSYGYTF.

The J gene is TRBJ1-6, the V gene TRBV19; 7 positions match TRBD1. Germline V CDR1 and CDR2: LNHDA, SQIVND (reference sequence). This CDR3 contains 15 residues. J lost 7 bases, V lost 1 base, and 4 bases had no gene match. The CDR3 bases are TGTGCCAGTAGTATAGCGGGCAGGGGGAATTCACCCCTCCACTTT. Translation: CASSIAGRGNSPLHF.

The chain uses TRBV19 and TRBJ2-1; TRBD1 agrees at 8 bases. V dropped 5 bases and J dropped 0; count of bases not matched to a gene: 12. The V gene's germline CDR1 is LNHDA and CDR2 SQIVND (reference sequence). The CDR3 length is 18 residues. The CDR3 nucleotides are TGTGCCAGTAGTCGTAACGACAGGGGATGGGGCTCCTACAATGAGCAGTTCTTC. It is translated as CASSRNDRGWGSYNEQFF.

The V call is TRBV6-6, the J call TRBJ1-5; D uncertain. Between the trimmed V and J ends, which lost 2 bases and 5 bases, there was a span of 10 bases. Germline V gives CDR1 MNHNY, CDR2 SVGAGI (reference sequence). The CDR3 length is 14 residues. Written as DNA, the CDR3 is TGTGCCAGCAGTTACCTAGGCAAAGATCAGCCCCAGCATTTT. Residues: CASSYLGKDQPQHF.

This chain uses TRBV14 with TRBJ2-6; D is perhaps TRBD2 (5 bases). The germline CDR1 and CDR2 sequences are SGHDN and FVKESK. This CDR3 is 15 amino acids long. The V gene lost 3 bases and the J gene lost 7 bases, with 13 bases spanning the gap. The DNA for the CDR3 is TGTGCCAGCAGCCACTCTCTACGGGAAGCCAACGTCCTGACTTTC. Translating it yields CASSHSLREANVLTF.

The chain couples TRBV7-2 to TRBJ2-3; D not resolved. The V gene lost 3 bases and the J gene lost 4 bases, with 5 bases spanning the gap. Germline CDR1 and CDR2: SGHTA and FQGNSA. This CDR3 is built from 12 residues. For the CDR3, the DNA is TGTGCCAGCAGCTTGAGTTCAGATACGCAGTATTTT. Translating gives CASSLSSDTQYF. Using reference TRBV7-2 and TRBJ2-3 for the parts outside the CDR3, the full variable domain is GAGVSQSPSNKVTEKGKDVELRCDPISGHTALYWYRQSLGQGLEFLIYFQGNSAPDKSGLPSDRFSAERTGGSVSTLTIQRTQQEDSAVYLCASSLSSDTQYFGPGTRLTVL.

The chain joins TRBV19 to TRBJ1-5; D not resolved. CDR3 size: 14 residues. Germline lookup yields CDR1 LNHDA and CDR2 SQIVND (reference sequence). Trimming stripped 1 base from V and 6 bases from J, with 10 bases between. CDR3 protein: CASSIGASIQPQHF. In DNA, the CDR3 is TGTGCCAGTAGTATAGGGGCCAGTATTCAGCCCCAGCATTTT.

In nucleotides, the CDR3 is TGTGCCAGCAGCTTAGCAGACAGGGGATCCTACAATGAGCAGTTCTTC. Translating gives CASSLADRGSYNEQFF. The chain employs TRBV7-9 and TRBJ2-1; 8 positions match TRBD1. This CDR3 comprises 16 residues. After removal of 0 bases from V and 1 base from J, the junction contained 2 bases not matched to a gene. Germline V gene sequence: CDR1 SEHNR, CDR2 FQNEAQ (reference sequence).

The V and J genes are TRBV19 and TRBJ1-1, with 8 nucleotides matching TRBD1. With V trimmed by 4 bases and J by 0 bases, 13 bases remained unmatched. Looked up from germline, CDR1 is LNHDA and CDR2 is SQIVND (reference sequence). The CDR3 is made up of 18 amino acids. CDR3 sequence reads: CASSTQRTGKKMNTEAFF. The CDR3 bases are TGTGCCAGTAGTACACAAAGGACAGGGAAAAAAATGAACACTGAAGCTTTCTTT. Together with reference TRBV19 and TRBJ1-1, the CDR3 gives the full variable domain: DGGITQSPKYLFRKEGQNVTLSCEQNLNHDAMYWYRQDPGQGLRLIYYSQIVNDFQKGDIAEGYSVSREKKESFPLTVTSAQKNPTAFYLCASSTQRTGKKMNTEAFFGQGTRLTVV.

The chain is built from TRBV18 and TRBJ1-3; weak D call: TRBD1 (5 bases). The CDR3 spans 16 residues. The germline gives CDR1 KGHSH, CDR2 LQKENI. V lost 3 bases and J 1 base, leaving 13 bases between the germline ends. This CDR3 is CASSPLGRASGNTIYF. In DNA form, the CDR3 reads TGTGCCAGCTCACCGCTCGGCAGGGCGTCTGGAAACACCATATATTTT. The whole variable domain, remainder taken from reference TRBV18 and TRBJ1-3, is NAGVMQNPRHLVRRRGQEARLRCSPMKGHSHVYWYRQLPEEGLKFMVYLQKENIIDESGMPKERFSAEFPKEGPSILRIQQVVRGDSAAYFCASSPLGRASGNTIYFGEGSWLTVV.

The J gene is TRBJ1-2, the V gene TRBV7-9, with 7 bases lining up with TRBD1. CDR1 SEHNR and CDR2 FQNEAQ come from the germline V gene (reference sequence). This CDR3 spans 14 amino acids. J was trimmed by 8 bases and V by 5 bases; bases with no gene match: 11. The CDR3 region has the DNA TGTGCCAGCAGCACCTTAACAGGGGAGATAGGCTACACCTTC. It is translated as CASSTLTGEIGYTF.

The chain has TRBV10-3 and TRBJ1-1, with D tentatively TRBD1 (6 bases). The CDR3 extends over 12 amino acids. CDR1 is ENHRY and CDR2 is SYGVKD in the germline V gene. V lost 5 bases to trimming and J lost 11 bases, with 15 bases between them. CDR3 residues: CAISMTGDTAFF. As DNA, the CDR3 is TGTGCCATCAGTATGACAGGAGACACGGCTTTCTTT.

This chain uses TRBV7-8 with TRBJ1-1; the D gene is possibly TRBD1 (5 bases). Looked up from germline, CDR1 is SGHVS and CDR2 is FQNEAQ. CDR3 length: 13 amino acids. The V and J ends lost 8 bases and 6 bases respectively, with 16 bases between them. In DNA form, the CDR3 reads TGTGCCAGCTGGGCTAGGGGAATATCTGAAGCTTTCTTT. This gives the protein CASWARGISEAFF.

The chain carries TRBV5-4 and TRBJ2-3; TRBD1 is a possible D gene (5 bases). Germline V gives CDR1 SGHNT, CDR2 YYREEE (reference sequence). The ends were cut back, 4 bases at V and 5 bases at J, with 20 bases in the middle. This CDR3 has 16 residues. In DNA form, the CDR3 reads TGTGCCAGCAGCCGCACAGCAGGGAAATCAGGAGATACGCAGTATTTT. This translates into CASSRTAGKSGDTQYF. Based on the CDR3 plus reference TRBV5-4 and TRBJ2-3, the full variable domain is ETGVTQSPTHLIKTRGQQVTLRCSSQSGHNTVSWYQQALGQGPQFIFQYYREEENGRGNFPPRFSGLQFPNYSSELNVNALELDDSALYLCASSRTAGKSGDTQYFGPGTRLTVL.

V is TRBV18 and J is TRBJ2-1; D unclear. Germline V gene lookup returns CDR1 KGHSH and CDR2 LQKENI. The CDR3 has 14 residues. V was pared by 3 bases and J by 4 bases, with 10 bases between. The CDR3 spells CASSPVTSYNEQFF. CDR3 nucleotides: TGTGCCAGCTCACCGGTGACTTCATACAATGAGCAGTTCTTC. The entire variable domain, with the rest obtained from reference TRBV18 and TRBJ2-1, is as follows: NAGVMQNPRHLVRRRGQEARLRCSPMKGHSHVYWYRQLPEEGLKFMVYLQKENIIDESGMPKERFSAEFPKEGPSILRIQQVVRGDSAAYFCASSPVTSYNEQFFGPGTRLTVL.

The chain employs TRBV6-6 and TRBJ1-1; TRBD1 might be the D (5 bases). Per germline, CDR1 MNHNY and CDR2 SVGAGI (reference sequence). CDR3 size: 14 residues. V was clipped by 2 bases and J by 0 bases, with 7 bases between them. The CDR3 region is CASSYDSLNTEAFF. The CDR3 DNA sequence: TGTGCCAGCAGTTACGACAGCTTGAACACTGAAGCTTTCTTT.

This clone was seen a few times. The chain links TRBV6-4 to TRBJ1-1; TRBD1 matches at 8 bases. This CDR3 comprises 14 residues. V shed 5 bases and J 4 bases; nucleotides not matched to a gene: 6. Germline-derived CDR1 and CDR2 are MRHNA and SNTAGT. The CDR3 DNA reads TGTGCCAGCAGTTTACAGGGGGAGGCCACTGAAGCTTTCTTT. This encodes CASSLQGEATEAFF.

This clone was detected only once. J is TRBJ1-1 and V is TRBV7-6; D is perhaps TRBD1 (5 bases). Germline loops: CDR1 SGHVS, CDR2 FNYEAQ. The CDR3 has 15 amino acids. V was pared by 5 bases and J by 1 base, with 14 bases between. CDR3 nucleotide sequence: TGTGCCAGCAGCCTGGGGGGACGGTCGAACACTGAAGCTTTCTTT. As protein: CASSLGGRSNTEAFF. The full variable domain, its missing parts supplied by reference TRBV7-6 and TRBJ1-1, is GAGVSQSPRYKVTKRGQDVALRCDPISGHVSLYWYRQALGQGPEFLTYFNYEAQQDKSGLPNDRFSAERPEGSISTLTIQRTEQRDSAMYRCASSLGGRSNTEAFFGQGTRLTVV.

The gene calls are TRBV6-5 and TRBJ1-1; D may be TRBD1 (6 bases). Per the germline V gene, CDR1 is MNHEY and CDR2 is SVGAGI. The V and J ends lost 2 bases and 5 bases respectively, with 18 bases between them. CDR3 length: 16 amino acids. In DNA, the CDR3 is TGTGCCAGCAGTTACCTACAGGGCACACGGAGAACTGAAGCTTTCTTT. Its translation is CASSYLQGTRRTEAFF.

This chain connects TRBV28 to TRBJ1-3, with D unclear. Per the germline V gene, CDR1 is MDHEN and CDR2 is SYDVKM. The CDR3 is 17 residues long. V lost 10 bases and J lost 0, with 22 bases in between. CDR3 sequence reads: CATFSPLDTISGNTIYF. CDR3 nucleotides: TGTGCCACCTTTTCCCCACTCGACACGATCTCTGGAAACACCATATATTTT.

The rearrangement links TRBV6-1 to TRBJ2-5; a possible D gene is TRBD2 (7 bases). This CDR3 is built from 15 residues. Germline V gives CDR1 MNHNS, CDR2 SASEGT. V lost 6 bases to trimming and J lost 5 bases, with 19 bases between them. The CDR3 here is CASRLTRGAGETQYF. Written as DNA, the CDR3 is TGTGCCAGCAGGCTGACTCGGGGGGCTGGGGAGACCCAGTACTTC.

This clone was seen more than once but under ten times. V is TRBV7-2 and J is TRBJ1-2, with unresolved D. This CDR3 comprises 14 residues. Trimming shortened V by 6 bases and J by 2 bases, and 13 bases separated the two germline ends. Germline V lookup: CDR1 SGHTA, CDR2 FQGNSA. DNA of the CDR3: TGTGCCAGCAGGAAAGGACTGATCAACTATGGCTACACCTTC. It is translated as CASRKGLINYGYTF.

The rearrangement joins TRBV9 to TRBJ2-7, with 8 bases identical to TRBD1. Trimming removed 0 bases from V and 5 bases from J; junction bases left unmatched: 7. Germline lookup yields CDR1 SGDLS and CDR2 YYNGEE. The CDR3 contains 15 residues. CDR3 sequence (DNA): TGTGCCAGCAGCGTAGATGGACAGGGAAACGACGAGCAGTACTTC. Translating it yields CASSVDGQGNDEQYF.

The V gene is TRBV27, the J gene TRBJ2-7; TRBD1 matches at 10 bases. CDR3 length equals 15 residues. The V gene end was trimmed by 3 bases and the J gene end by 4 bases; junction bases not matched to a gene: 6. From germline, CDR1 is MNHEY and CDR2 SMNVEV (reference sequence). The CDR3 coding sequence is TGTGCCAGCAGTTTTCTTAGGACAGGGGGTTACGAGCAGTACTTC. Encoded protein: CASSFLRTGGYEQYF.